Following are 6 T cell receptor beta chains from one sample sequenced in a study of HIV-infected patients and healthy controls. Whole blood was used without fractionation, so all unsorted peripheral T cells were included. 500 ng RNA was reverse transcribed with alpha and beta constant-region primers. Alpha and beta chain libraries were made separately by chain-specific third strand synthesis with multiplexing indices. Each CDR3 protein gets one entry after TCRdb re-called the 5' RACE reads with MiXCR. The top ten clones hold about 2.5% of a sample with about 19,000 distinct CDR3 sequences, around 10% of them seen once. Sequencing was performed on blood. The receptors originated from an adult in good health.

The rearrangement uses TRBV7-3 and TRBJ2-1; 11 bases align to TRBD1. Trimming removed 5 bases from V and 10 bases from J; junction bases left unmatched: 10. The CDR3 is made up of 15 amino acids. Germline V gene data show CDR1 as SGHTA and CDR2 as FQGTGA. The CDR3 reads CASSLGQGANKEQFF. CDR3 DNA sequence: TGTGCCAGCAGCCTCGGACAGGGGGCCAATAAGGAGCAGTTCTTC.

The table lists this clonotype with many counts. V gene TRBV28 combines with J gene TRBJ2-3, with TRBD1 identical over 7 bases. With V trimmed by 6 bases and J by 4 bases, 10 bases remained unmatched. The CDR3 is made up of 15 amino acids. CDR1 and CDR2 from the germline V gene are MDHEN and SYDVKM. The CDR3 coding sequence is TGTGCCAGCAGGACAGGGTTCTATTCGGCAGATACGCAGTATTTT. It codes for CASRTGFYSADTQYF.

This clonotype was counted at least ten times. The CDR3 DNA sequence: TGCAGCGTCATCCGGGACTATGGGAGTGAAGCTTTCTTT. Amino acids: CSVIRDYGSEAFF. The chain combines TRBV29-1 with TRBJ1-1; D may be TRBD1 (5 bases). Trimming cost V 6 bases and J 7 bases, with 18 bases left between them. The germline gives CDR1 SQVTM, CDR2 ANQGSEA. The CDR3 covers 13 residues.

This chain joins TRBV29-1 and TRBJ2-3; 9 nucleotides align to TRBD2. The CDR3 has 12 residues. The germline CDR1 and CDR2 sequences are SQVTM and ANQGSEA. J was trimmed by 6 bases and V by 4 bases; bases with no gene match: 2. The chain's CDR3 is CSVASGIDTQYF. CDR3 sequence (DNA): TGCAGCGTTGCTAGCGGGATCGATACGCAGTATTTT.

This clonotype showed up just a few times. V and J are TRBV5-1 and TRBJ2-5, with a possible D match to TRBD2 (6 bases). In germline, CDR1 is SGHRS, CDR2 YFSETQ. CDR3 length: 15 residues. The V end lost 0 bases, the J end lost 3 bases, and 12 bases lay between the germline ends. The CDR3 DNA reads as TGCGCCAGCAGCTTGGTGACGGGAGAAGAAGAGACCCAGTACTTC. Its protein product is CASSLVTGEEETQYF.

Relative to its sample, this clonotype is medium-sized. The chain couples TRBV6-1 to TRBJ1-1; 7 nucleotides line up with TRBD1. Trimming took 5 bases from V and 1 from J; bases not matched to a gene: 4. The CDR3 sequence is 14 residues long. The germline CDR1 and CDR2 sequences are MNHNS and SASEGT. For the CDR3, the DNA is TGTGCCAGCAGTAAGGGACAGCCGAACACTGAAGCTTTCTTT. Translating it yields CASSKGQPNTEAFF.